This T cell receptor beta chain originates from a study of T cell repertoires in cytomegalovirus infection. This clonotype was seen many times. What it recognizes is unknown. MiXCR was run by TCRdb on the reads, yielding one entry per CDR3 protein. This sample has about 830,000 distinct CDR3 sequences, with approximately 32% found just once. Per germline, CDR1 SEHNR and CDR2 FQNEAQ (reference sequence). The CDR3 spans 15 residues. Trimming cost V 4 bases and J 3 bases; bases outside gene matches: 7. The sequence came from a human donor in good health (CMV status not recorded). Some clones in this sample may be carry-over from other donors' samples. The rearrangement joins TRBV7-9 to TRBJ2-3, with 7 bases aligning to TRBD1. Material: cultured CD8+ T cells from PBMCs, obtained from culture after CMV antigen stimulation. The DNA of the CDR3 is TGTGCCAGCAGCTCTACAGGGGTCGATACAGATACGCAGTATTTT. Its translation: CASSSTGVDTDTQYF.